These 22 T cell receptor beta chains originate from one sample sequenced in a study of shared clonotypes between healthy human individuals. Clones were read by immunoSEQ multiplex PCR, and TCRdb kept only the in-frame ones, dropping some. The sample records hundreds of thousands of clones, 90% to 95% being singletons. Selected positively for CCR7 and CD45RO-negative, naive CD8 cells excluded terminally differentiated effector memory CD45RA+ cells. Sequencing was performed on naive CD8+ T cells sorted from blood. The receptors here all came from a man aged 25 to 45 in good health.

The gene calls are TRBV28 and TRBJ2-1; 10 positions agree with TRBD2. Trimming removed 5 bases from V and 6 bases from J; junction bases left unmatched: 7. The V gene's germline CDR1 is MDHEN and CDR2 SYDVKM. The CDR3 extends over 15 amino acids. CDR3 DNA sequence: TGTGCCAGCAGTCTAGTGCTAGCGGGAGCCAATGAGCAGTTCTTC. It specifies CASSLVLAGANEQFF.

With respect to this clone: An end of the junction does not agree with germline; a read error may underlie this. V is TRBV5-4 and J is TRBJ1-1, with TRBD1 as a possible D gene (6 bases). CDR1 and CDR2 from the germline V gene are SGHNT and YYREEE (reference sequence). This CDR3 has 14 amino acids. CDR3 sequence (DNA): TGTGCCAGCAGTTTGGACGGCAGGGGTTATGAAGCTTTCTTT. Its translation: CASSLDGRGYEAFF.

The V gene is TRBV7-6, the J gene TRBJ1-4; D is uncertain. Trimming took off 0 bases at V and 5 bases at J, with 13 bases between the two ends. CDR1 is SGHVS, CDR2 FNYEAQ, per germline. The CDR3 is 16 residues long. This chain's CDR3 is CASSLAPALQNEKLFF. DNA of the CDR3: TGTGCCAGCAGCTTAGCCCCTGCTCTGCAAAATGAAAAACTGTTTTTT.

The V call is TRBV13, the J call TRBJ2-3; D ambiguous. This CDR3 is 13 amino acids long. Trimming took 6 bases from V and 6 from J, leaving 13 bases between them. CDR1 and CDR2 (germline): PRHDT, FYEKMQ (reference sequence). The DNA for the CDR3 is TGTGCCAGCAGTCAAAGAGGAGAGGATACGCAGTATTTT. As protein: CASSQRGEDTQYF.

The chain links TRBV7-9 to TRBJ2-7, with D perhaps TRBD1 (5 bases). Germline assignment: CDR1 SEHNR and CDR2 FQNEAQ (reference sequence). V lost 1 base and J 5 bases, leaving 15 bases between the germline ends. The CDR3 covers 15 residues. CDR3 in amino acids: CASSLGAGQVDEQYF. The CDR3 coding sequence is TGTGCCAGCAGCTTAGGGGCAGGGCAAGTCGACGAGCAGTACTTC.

This chain joins TRBV5-1 and TRBJ1-2, with a possible D match to TRBD1 (5 bases). This CDR3 has 14 amino acids. CDR1 and CDR2 from the germline V gene are SGHRS and YFSETQ. Trimming took off 0 bases at V and 6 bases at J, with 12 bases between the two ends. For the CDR3, the DNA is TGCGCCAGCAGCTTGGACGCGGGAGGGGATGGCTACACCTTC. This codes for CASSLDAGGDGYTF.

The rearrangement uses TRBV18 and TRBJ2-3, with 9 positions matching TRBD2. CDR1 is KGHSH, CDR2 LQKENI, per germline. Trimming took 3 bases from V and 1 from J; bases not matched to a gene: 8. The CDR3 is 17 amino acids. CDR3 in amino acids: CASSPDEASGGTDTQYF. The CDR3 nucleotides are TGTGCCAGCTCACCGGATGAGGCTAGCGGGGGCACAGATACGCAGTATTTT.

This sequence joins TRBV10-2 and TRBJ2-7; the match to TRBD2 covers 8 bases. V lost 2 bases and J lost 2; bases outside the gene matches: 2. The CDR3 loop spans 14 amino acids. CDR1 is WSHSY and CDR2 is SAAADI in the germline V gene. The CDR3 region is CASSEREGPYEQYF. CDR3 coding DNA: TGCGCCAGCAGTGAGCGGGAGGGCCCCTACGAGCAGTACTTC.

This chain joins TRBV5-1 and TRBJ2-5; TRBD2 is a possible D gene (6 bases). V was cut by 1 base and J by 1 base, with 17 bases left in between. Germline CDR1 and CDR2: SGHRS and YFSETQ. This CDR3 is 17 amino acids long. In nucleotides, the CDR3 is TGCGCCAGCAGCTTGTTCTCGACTAGACAAATCCAAGAGACCCAGTACTTC. Encoded protein: CASSLFSTRQIQETQYF.

This clone is a singleton in its sample. The chain links TRBV2 to TRBJ1-1; 7 positions agree with TRBD1. From germline, CDR1 is SNHLY and CDR2 FYNNEI. The CDR3 is 13 amino acids. V shed 7 bases, J shed 0 bases, and the junction held 2 bases outside the gene matches. The CDR3 here is CASIQGMNTEAFF. The DNA for the CDR3 is TGTGCCAGCATACAGGGGATGAACACTGAAGCTTTCTTT.

The chain uses TRBV10-3 and TRBJ2-7, with D unclear. CDR3 length: 15 amino acids. V gave up 0 bases and J gave up 0 bases, with 9 bases separating them. Germline-derived CDR1 and CDR2 are ENHRY and SYGVKD. The DNA for the CDR3 is TGTGCCATCAGTGAGTCGCCAGTAAGCTCCTACGAGCAGTACTTC. Translated: CAISESPVSSYEQYF.

The rearrangement links TRBV7-9 to TRBJ1-1, with D possibly TRBD1 on 6 matching bases. Germline assignment: CDR1 SEHNR and CDR2 FQNEAQ (reference sequence). The CDR3 has 16 residues. V lost 1 base, J lost 3 bases, and 15 bases lay in between. The CDR3 DNA reads as TGTGCCAGCAGCTTAGAGATAGGGGGTGAGGACACTGAAGCTTTCTTT. It translates to CASSLEIGGEDTEAFF.

In regard to this clone: Different DNA sequences within this sample yield the same CDR3. The chain recombines TRBV9 with TRBJ2-3; 10 positions match TRBD2. Germline trimming cut 4 bases from V and 2 bases from J; bases unmatched to any gene: 4. CDR3 size: 15 residues. Germline CDR1 is SGDLS and CDR2 is YYNGEE. CDR3 region: CASSPGLAVTDTQYF. Written as DNA, the CDR3 is TGTGCCAGCAGCCCCGGACTAGCGGTCACAGATACGCAGTATTTT. Full variable domain (remainder filled in from reference TRBV9 and TRBJ2-3): DSGVTQTPKHLITATGQRVTLRCSPRSGDLSVYWYQQSLDQGLQFLIQYYNGEERAKGNILERFSAQQFPDLHSELNLSSLELGDSALYFCASSPGLAVTDTQYFGPGTRLTVL.

The V gene is TRBV30, the J gene TRBJ2-3; 7 bases are shared with TRBD1. Per the germline V gene, CDR1 is GTSNPN and CDR2 is SVGIG (reference sequence). The CDR3 is 14 residues long. The V segment lost 3 bases and the J segment 1 base; nucleotides outside the gene matches: 4. CDR3 residues: CAWSRQGRTDTQYF. The DNA for the CDR3 is TGTGCCTGGAGCCGACAGGGTCGCACAGATACGCAGTATTTT.

The chain joins TRBV27 to TRBJ2-1; the D is unclear. Germline CDR1 MNHEY, CDR2 SMNVEV (reference sequence). Trimming shortened V by 1 base and J by 7 bases, and 20 bases separated the two germline ends. The CDR3 loop spans 17 amino acids. The CDR3 region is CASSLLSLGGGGNEQFF. Written as DNA, the CDR3 is TGTGCCAGCAGTTTATTAAGTCTTGGTGGCGGTGGGAATGAGCAGTTCTTC.

V and J are TRBV27 and TRBJ2-1; TRBD2 might be the D (5 bases). The germline gives CDR1 MNHEY, CDR2 SMNVEV (reference sequence). The CDR3 contains 17 residues. V was clipped by 0 bases and J by 0 bases, with 12 bases between them. In nucleotides, the CDR3 is TGTGCCAGCAGTTTATCAGGAGGATCAGGCTCCTACAATGAGCAGTTCTTC. Amino acid sequence: CASSLSGGSGSYNEQFF.

V is TRBV29-1 and J is TRBJ1-2; the D is unclear. The CDR3 is 15 amino acids. Between the trimmed V and J ends, which lost 0 bases and 2 bases, there was a span of 13 bases. Per germline, CDR1 SQVTM and CDR2 ANQGSEA. For the CDR3, the DNA is TGCAGCGTTGAAGATACAGTTATACGAAACTATGGCTACACCTTC. This sequence encodes CSVEDTVIRNYGYTF.

This rearrangement joins TRBV2 to TRBJ2-7; D is perhaps TRBD1 (6 bases). Germline CDR1 reads SNHLY; CDR2 reads FYNNEI. The CDR3 extends over 13 amino acids. V was shortened by 2 bases and J by 4 bases, with 9 bases between the two germline ends. Here the CDR3 DNA reads TGTGCCAGCAGTGAATACAGGGTATACGAGCAGTACTTC. Amino acid sequence: CASSEYRVYEQYF. Combining the CDR3 with reference TRBV2 and TRBJ2-7 gives the whole variable domain EPEVTQTPSHQVTQMGQEVILRCVPISNHLYFYWYRQILGQKVEFLVSFYNNEISEKSEIFDDQFSVERPDGSNFTLKIRSTKLEDSAMYFCASSEYRVYEQYFGPGTRLTVT.

This chain joins TRBV4-1 and TRBJ2-5; D not certain. Germline CDR1 reads MGHRA; CDR2 reads YSYEKL. The CDR3 has 15 residues. The V end was cut by 1 base, the J end by 1 base, with 10 bases between. The CDR3 sequence: CASSQAYGIQETQYF. The CDR3 DNA is TGCGCCAGCAGCCAAGCGTACGGCATCCAAGAGACCCAGTACTTC.

The gene calls are TRBV7-9 and TRBJ2-6; 7 nucleotides line up with TRBD1. Germline V gives CDR1 SEHNR, CDR2 FQNEAQ (reference sequence). The CDR3 runs to 17 residues. Losses at the gene ends were 10 bases for V and 0 bases for J; bases not matched to a gene: 12. CDR3 in DNA: TGTGCCACCCCTCCGGGACAGAGTCTCTCTGGGGCCAACGTCCTGACTTTC. Protein sequence: CATPPGQSLSGANVLTF.

The chain uses TRBV2 and TRBJ2-5, with D possibly TRBD2 on 5 matching bases. V lost 6 bases and J 2 bases, leaving 13 bases between the germline ends. From germline, CDR1 is SNHLY and CDR2 FYNNEI. CDR3 length: 14 amino acids. The chain's CDR3 is CASSAGGEQETQYF. CDR3 DNA sequence: TGTGCCAGCAGCGCGGGTGGGGAACAAGAGACCCAGTACTTC.

The chain carries TRBV28 and TRBJ2-3; 8 bases are shared with TRBD1. The trim removed 5 bases at V and 5 bases at J, leaving 6 bases unmatched. CDR1 and CDR2 (germline): MDHEN, SYDVKM. This CDR3 is 14 amino acids long. Here the CDR3 reads CASSPQGAGDTQYF. In DNA, the CDR3 is TGTGCCAGCAGTCCCCAGGGGGCCGGAGATACGCAGTATTTT.